The 10 T cell receptor beta chains given below trace back to one sample, sequenced in a study of T cell clusters in autoimmune cytopenias (dated by TCRdb to the late 2010s). For sequencing, an Illumina MiSeq was employed. TRB rearrangements were amplified by multiplex PCR using a touch-down protocol with TRB-A and TRB-B primer pools mixed in one tube. TCRdb reprocessed the reads and assigns one entry to each CDR3 protein sequence, leaving out DNA. The sample's records list about 4,100 distinct CDR3 sequences. The ten largest account for roughly 14% of the sample. Each sample's TRB amplification started from around 0.25 ug of peripheral blood genomic DNA, which corresponds to approximately 36,000 genome equivalents. This sample also appeared in a second study, on T cell repertoires in aging, cancer and after chemotherapy.

Sample: peripheral blood. These receptors were obtained from a human donor in good health.

This clonotype is medium-sized by frequency. CDR3 protein: CASSTRDNSYEQYF. The rearrangement joins TRBV6-5 to TRBJ2-7; TCRdb's D gene call, TRBD1, goes unchecked for lack of DNA. The germline V gene encodes CDR1 MNHEY and CDR2 SVGAGI. This CDR3 region has 14 residues.

The rearrangement joins TRBV14 to TRBJ2-2. CDR3 length equals 13 residues. CDR1 is SGHDN, CDR2 FVKESK, per germline. The CDR3 loop reads CASSQAITGELFF.

J is TRBJ1-1 and V is TRBV6-5; the TCRdb call, TRBD1, lacks DNA for checking. The CDR3 covers 14 residues. The germline gives CDR1 MNHEY, CDR2 SVGAGI. The CDR3 spells CASNPHRGTTEAFF.

The V gene is TRBV19, the J gene TRBJ2-5; TCRdb reports TRBD1, a call that lacks DNA to check it against. Germline V gene sequence: CDR1 LNHDA, CDR2 SQIVND (reference sequence). This CDR3 region has 15 residues. The CDR3 here is CASSIAGGLQETQYF.

By frequency, this clonotype is medium-sized. The chain's CDR3 is CASSRALSGANVLTF. V gene TRBV12-3 or TRBV12-4 combines with J gene TRBJ2-6; TCRdb gives TRBD2 as the D gene, but with no DNA this cannot be confirmed. The CDR3 extends over 15 amino acids.

This clonotype is medium-sized (0.01 to 0.1%) by frequency. The chain couples TRBV12-3 or TRBV12-4 to TRBJ2-2; checking the TCRdb D call of TRBD1 is not possible without DNA. The CDR3 spans 12 residues. The CDR3: CASKPDRGELFF.

The chain has TRBV24-1 and TRBJ2-1; without DNA, the TCRdb call of TRBD1 cannot be checked. Germline V gene data show CDR1 as KGHDR and CDR2 as SFDVKD. The CDR3 contains 17 residues. The CDR3 here is CATSDVWRGGAGNEQFF.

The chain couples TRBV20-1 to TRBJ1-2. Germline V lookup: CDR1 DFQATT, CDR2 SNEGSKA (reference sequence). The CDR3 spans 12 residues. The CDR3: CSAREIGRLYTF.

This clonotype is classed as medium-sized by frequency. This chain uses TRBV24-1 with TRBJ1-2. The CDR3 spans 23 residues. Germline assignment: CDR1 KGHDR and CDR2 SFDVKD. The chain's CDR3 is CATSDFPRSHSPAATGQHYGYTF.

This clonotype ranks as medium-sized in terms of frequency. The chain couples TRBV14 to TRBJ2-3. The CDR3 spans 15 residues. Germline V gene sequence: CDR1 SGHDN, CDR2 FVKESK. This CDR3 is CASSQVASSTDTQYF.